This TCR beta chain appears in the sequencing data of a study of blood T cells in healthy people across ages. Then a second PCR, running roughly 7 to 11 cycles, was carried out with a sample-barcoded 5' primer and a J-beta primer mix. Every cDNA molecule bore a tag from a template-switch adaptor containing 12 random nucleotides. TCRdb redid the calling of the 5' RACE reads with MiXCR, one entry per CDR3 protein. Among 1.5 million to 2 million distinct CDR3 sequences, 28% were seen once, and the ten largest hold about 7.7%. V lost 7 bases and J 3 bases, leaving 16 bases between the germline ends. This CDR3 has 14 residues. Germline values: CDR1 SQVTM, CDR2 ANQGSEA.

Input material: blood. V is TRBV29-1 and J is TRBJ1-3; a possible D gene is TRBD1 (6 bases). This receptor was obtained from a woman younger than 45 in good health. Here the CDR3 DNA reads TGCAGCGCCTCAGGGGAAAGTGGTGGAAACACCATATATTTT. This sequence encodes CSASGESGGNTIYF.